The clone carrying this T cell receptor (beta chain) showed up many times. The antigen is unknown. TCR beta VDJ and CDR3 profiles were obtained from a genomic DNA template. TCRdb passed the reads through MiXCR, listing each CDR3 protein once. The sample lists some 200,000 distinct CDR3 sequences, 30% to 40% occurring once. The source of the sample is a study of CD8+CD57+ T cells in acquired aplastic anemia. Study at large: Sorted CD4+ and CD8+ cells yielded DNA averaging approximately 3 ug.

Between the trimmed V and J ends, which lost 8 bases and 2 bases, there was a span of 14 bases. The CDR3 spans 14 residues. Per the germline V gene, CDR1 is SEHNR and CDR2 is FQNEAQ (reference sequence). Notes on the study in general: Patients versus controls showed no significant CD8+ Simpson's diversity difference. Overlapping CD8+ CDR3 repertoires of patients and controls contained under 35 shared sequences.

The sequencing sample was made of sorted CD4+, CD8+, or CD8+CD57+ T cells (not recorded which) from PBMCs. The chain couples TRBV7-9 to TRBJ2-3; D gene unclear. This receptor was obtained from a human donor in good health, serving as a control. In DNA, the CDR3 is TGTGCCAGCGCTCTGGTGTCAAACACAGATACGCAGTATTTT. It is translated as CASALVSNTDTQYF.